This is a list of T cell receptor beta chains from one sample in a study of cytomegalovirus exposure and HLA in healthy donors. Clones were read by immunoSEQ multiplex PCR, and TCRdb kept only the in-frame ones, dropping some. Among 85,000 to 100,000 clones listed, around 80% were seen once. Sequenced sample: PBMCs. The receptors were gathered from a human donor in good health. Both conserved end residues are part of each CDR3. Size is omitted from some rows. Given values are once, few, many or a class for expanded clones.

abundance	v_gene	j_gene	CDR3aa
-	TRBV29-1	TRBJ2-7	CSVGDRVNSYEQYF
-	TRBV6-5	TRBJ2-7	CASRSDRANPYEQYF
many	TRBV2	TRBJ1-5	CASRSNEGADQPQHF
-	TRBV4-2	TRBJ2-7	CASSRRTGGFNEQYF
-	TRBV14	TRBJ2-3	CASSQGVRRGWRGMDTQYF
-	TRBV29-1	TRBJ1-5	CSAGHPNQPQHF
once	TRBV5-1	TRBJ2-2	CASSLDGSGELFF
many	TRBV19	TRBJ2-5	CASSQAGYGGTQETQYF
-	TRBV5-1	TRBJ2-2	CASSTTGGTGELFF
-	TRBV11-2	TRBJ1-3	CASSQVEAAGNTIYF
-	TRBV7-7	TRBJ2-3	CASSSDRVTDTQYF
-	TRBV5-1	TRBJ2-7	CASSTGQVGDEQYF
-	TRBV27	TRBJ2-1	CASSPTDREVGFF
-	TRBV5-1	TRBJ1-1	CASSFAGGSYTEAFF
once	TRBV14	TRBJ2-3	CASSQGRGLLTQYF
-	TRBV7-9	TRBJ2-5	CASSPPGRAGDGTQYF
once	TRBV10-3	TRBJ2-3	CAISESRTSGSVLTDTQYF
-	TRBV2	TRBJ2-6	CASITPGQGTDLLGRANVLTF
-	TRBV25-1	TRBJ1-1	CASISGGWNTEAFF
-	TRBV7-9	TRBJ2-5	CASSLKAGTGDQETQYF
-	TRBV9	TRBJ2-7	CASSVGTSGIFYEQYF
-	TRBV5-1	TRBJ2-5	CASSLPSGGGTYQETQYF
-	TRBV27	TRBJ2-7	CASSLGLGLVSYEQYF
-	TRBV6-6	TRBJ2-7	CASRGPDYEQYF
-	TRBV25-1	TRBJ1-1	CASSEWDRETTEAFF
-	TRBV29-1	TRBJ2-1	CSVELAGGSSYNEQFF
-	TRBV10-3	TRBJ1-6	CAISEEGANNSPLHF
-	TRBV5-5	TRBJ2-3	CASTLDGQGTSDTQYF
-	TRBV10-3	TRBJ2-1	CAISEISGNEQFF
-	TRBV4-2	TRBJ1-3	CASSQDRQQTGNTIYF
once	TRBV18	TRBJ2-3	CASSPFQGTDTQYF
-	TRBV7-9	TRBJ2-1	CASSTGLAGGTYNEQFF
once	TRBV18	TRBJ2-3	CASSPGGDTQYF
-	TRBV18	TRBJ1-2	CASTNAARGEYGYTF
-	TRBV14	TRBJ2-1	CASKRGGYNEQFF
-	TRBV11-3	TRBJ2-3	CASSLRGTSGSTDTQYF
-	TRBV19	TRBJ1-2	CASSISSLLYGYTF
-	TRBV5-5	TRBJ1-2	CASSFSGGAPGGYTF
-	TRBV5-4	TRBJ1-4	CASSPRGGNEKLFF
once	TRBV5-4	TRBJ1-1	CASSPRVGRVGPSTEAFF